This T cell receptor (beta chain) was recorded in a study of T cells expressing NK-cell markers. From its re-call of the 5' RACE reads, TCRdb lists each CDR3 protein once, without DNA. This repertoire comprises 250,000 to 300,000 distinct CDR3 sequences; its ten largest clones make up 0.39%. Germline V lookup: CDR1 ENHRY, CDR2 SYGVKD. This CDR3 comprises 14 residues. V usage is TRBV10-3 and J usage is TRBJ2-7; TCRdb indicates TRBD2, and absent DNA this call remains unverified. Sequencing was done on a sample of blood T cells: a sorted CD56 or NKG2C T cell subset, CD4+ or CD8+ T cells, or bulk PBMC T cells (not recorded which). This receptor was taken from a man between 18 and 35 years old in good health. This CDR3 is CAISDSGRDTKQYF.